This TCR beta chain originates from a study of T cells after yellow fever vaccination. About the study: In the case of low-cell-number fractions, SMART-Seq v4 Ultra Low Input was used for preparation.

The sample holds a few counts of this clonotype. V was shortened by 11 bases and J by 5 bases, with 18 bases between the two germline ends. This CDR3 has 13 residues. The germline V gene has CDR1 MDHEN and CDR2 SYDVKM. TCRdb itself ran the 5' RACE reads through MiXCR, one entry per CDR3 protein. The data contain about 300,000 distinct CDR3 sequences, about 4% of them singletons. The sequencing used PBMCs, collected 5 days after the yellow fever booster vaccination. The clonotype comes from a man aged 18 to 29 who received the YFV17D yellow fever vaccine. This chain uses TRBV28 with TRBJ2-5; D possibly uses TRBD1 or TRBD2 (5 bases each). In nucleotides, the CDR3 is TGTGCCCTCGGGTTCCGGGGCCTTGAGACCCAGTACTTC. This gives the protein CALGFRGLETQYF.